This TCR beta chain was sequenced in a study of T cell clonality in common variable immunodeficiency. General study points: Common variable immunodeficiency TCR beta sequences reportedly had fewer deletions and N-nucleotide insertions.

A note on this clone: Its antigen is as yet unknown. Sequencing ends 3 residues short of the CDR3 end; the germline J gene provides the rest.

The CDR3 length is 13 residues. The V and J ends lost 7 bases and 2 bases respectively, with 11 bases between them. Germline V gene lookup returns CDR1 LNHDA and CDR2 SQIVND (reference sequence). Only in-frame clones appear in the TCRdb table, and some are missing; sequencing was by immunoSEQ multiplex PCR. The sample holds some 14,000 clones, and no clone turns up only once. This chain connects TRBV19 to TRBJ1-2; D unclear. The sample taken for sequencing was peripheral blood mononuclear cells. This TCR was sampled from a human donor with common variable immunodeficiency. CDR3 DNA (partial): TGTGCCAGTAAGGGCAGGCGAAACTATGGC. It encodes CASKGRRNYG. The complete CDR3 sequence is CASKGRRNYGYTF.